The T cell receptor beta chain described here comes from a study of CD8+CD57+ T cells in acquired aplastic anemia (dated by TCRdb to between 2017 and 2018). In the study overall: A mean of approximately 3 ug of DNA, ranging from roughly 0.2 to 27.4 ug, was extracted from sorted CD4+ and CD8+ cells. CD8+CD57+ expansion was defined as a frequency above the mean frequency observed in healthy subjects.

Study-level results and caveats: Although roughly 30 CD8+ CDR3 sequences were shared by patients and controls, these sequences appeared highly expressed in patients and within the immunodominant clones of patients. No significant difference in CD8+ Simpson's diversity was found between patients and healthy controls (P=0.060).

Genomic DNA was used as template for profiling of TCR beta VDJ combinations and CDR3 sequences. An Illumina HiSeq 2000 was the platform used for TCR repertoire sequencing. As for the authors' bioinformatics: Repertoire assessment relied on Simpson's diversity index, CDR3 size and DJ length profiles, and TRBV/TRBJ rearrangement plots. The most abundant DNA sequence in the deep sequencing data was taken as the immunodominant clone. CDR3 amino acid sequences were checked for sharing between subjects and were compared against published repertoires and the VDJdb database. TCRdb passed the public sequencing reads through fastp at Q25 and MiXCR, retaining productive beta sequences. Rows merge per CDR3 protein into single entries with the most common DNA and genes. These V and J calls originate from TCRdb's pipeline instead of the authors' own analysis. In all, the sample holds 200,000 to 250,000 distinct CDR3 sequences, and about 62% of those were seen once. Of the sample, roughly three fifths is held by the ten largest clones.

Expansion of CD8+CD57+ cells had been shown by flow cytometry in the patients chosen for sequencing. Severe acquired aplastic anemia was diagnosed in all patients according to International Study of Aplastic Anemia and Agranulocytosis and Camitta criteria. No patient had received any therapy when blood was sampled. TCR repertoires of sorted CD4+ and CD8+ blood T cells from severe aplastic anemia patients and healthy subjects were deep-sequenced in the study. In the USA, patient enrollment took place under clinicaltrials.gov protocols 00001620, 01623167, 00001397, 00071045, 00081523 and 00961064. Ficoll-Paque density gradient centrifugation was used to isolate peripheral blood mononuclear cells. Before DNA extraction, CD4+ and CD8+ T cells were sorted with FACS or magnetic beads. Details on this clonotype: No antigen is known for it. No quality values exist for individual bases; no much larger clone is one base distant.

V and J are trimmed by 1 base and 8 bases, and the gene matches miss 22 bases of the junction. From the germline V gene, CDR1 is SGHDN and CDR2 is FVKESK. From the cysteine up to the phenylalanine, the CDR3 has a length of 19 residues. Of the read, only the CDR3 DNA is kept; its 57 bases are in frame from base 1. The chain uses TRBV14 and TRBJ1-2; 7 central bases correspond to TRBD1. Sequencing was carried out using sorted CD4+, CD8+, or CD8+CD57+ T cells (not recorded which) from PBMCs. The source of this sequence is a human donor with aplastic anemia. In nucleotide form, the sequence is TGTGCCAGCAGCCAAGTTCGACAGGGAGAATACGGAGGAACTCTCGGCTACACCTTC. It translates to CASSQVRQGEYGGTLGYTF.